This TCR beta chain was obtained from a study of T cell clonality in common variable immunodeficiency. Sequencing input was equivalent genomic DNA from CVID and controls. The repertoire was sequenced with immunoSEQ multiplex PCR; TCRdb's copy has only in-frame clones and lacks some. The table lists about 34,000 clones, no singletons, with around 28% in the top ten. As to this clone: Its antigen is undetermined. The CDR3 end lies 3 residues beyond the end of the read and is filled in from the germline J gene.

Study-wide points: Reportedly, TCR beta sequences from common variable immunodeficiency showed fewer deletions and N-nucleotide insertions.

V was pared by 6 bases and J by 3 bases, with 5 bases of the junction left unmatched. The CDR3 spans 14 residues. CDR1 and CDR2 (germline): SNHLY, FYNNEI. This clonotype was obtained from a human donor with common variable immunodeficiency. Sequencing was done on a sample of peripheral blood mononuclear cells. The chain links TRBV2 to TRBJ1-3, with 7 nucleotides matching TRBD1. Incomplete CDR3 DNA: TGTGCCAGCAGGGCACAGGGGCGTGGAAACACC. Protein product: CASRAQGRGNT. The CDR3, in full, reads CASRAQGRGNTIYF.